Each of the 10 T cell receptor beta chains below was sequenced from the same sample in a study of vaccination and CD4 T cells after COVID-19. No antigens are known for them. The treatment denotes: roughly 10-day PBMC culture with coronavirus spike peptide pools or control peptides (ViraFEST assay). The Oncomine TCR Beta short-read assay was what sequenced the DNA obtained from cultured CD4+ T cells. MiXCR, run by TCRdb on the PCR reads, gives a single entry per CDR3 protein. The sample lists around 11,000 distinct CDR3 sequences, about two thirds occurring once. Here the sequenced sample was CD4+ T cells from blood, cultured in vitro, taken before SARS-CoV-2 vaccination. The receptors shown here come from a human donor who had recovered from COVID-19.

The J gene is TRBJ1-1, the V gene TRBV12-3 or TRBV12-4, with 9 bases identical to TRBD1. CDR3 length: 14 amino acids. The trim removed 5 bases at V and 5 bases at J, leaving 6 bases unmatched. The CDR3 reads CASSPSGTGTEAFF. The CDR3 nucleotides read TGTGCCAGCAGTCCCTCCGGGACAGGGACTGAAGCTTTCTTT.

J is TRBJ2-1 and V is TRBV6-1, with 15 bases lining up with TRBD2. The germline gives CDR1 MNHNS, CDR2 SASEGT. The CDR3 runs to 14 residues. The V segment lost 8 bases and the J segment 6 bases; nucleotides outside the gene matches: 2. CDR3 region: CASRTSGRGNEQFF. The CDR3 region has the DNA TGTGCCAGCCGGACTAGCGGGAGGGGCAATGAGCAGTTCTTC.

The J gene is TRBJ2-4, the V gene TRBV19; D not resolved. Trimming took 7 bases from V and 4 from J, leaving 11 bases between them. From germline, CDR1 is LNHDA and CDR2 SQIVND (reference sequence). There are 13 residues in the CDR3. The CDR3 here is CASTHEGKNIQYF. As DNA, the CDR3 is TGTGCCAGTACTCATGAAGGAAAAAACATTCAGTACTTC.

J is TRBJ2-3 and V is TRBV7-9; 11 positions agree with TRBD2. The CDR3 loop spans 16 amino acids. With V trimmed by 4 bases and J by 2 bases, 5 bases remained unmatched. In germline, CDR1 is SEHNR, CDR2 FQNEAQ (reference sequence). The CDR3 is CASSSGTSGPTDTQYF. The CDR3 nucleotides are TGTGCCAGCAGCTCCGGGACTAGCGGACCCACAGATACGCAGTATTTT.

This clonotype was seen a single time. The chain joins TRBV14 to TRBJ2-3; D is unclear. The CDR3 consists of 16 residues. Trimming stripped 3 bases from V and 1 base from J, with 14 bases between. In germline, CDR1 is SGHDN, CDR2 FVKESK. The CDR3 DNA follows: TGTGCCAGCAGCCACGCCTTGGTGCCCCGCACAGATACGCAGTATTTT. It yields the protein CASSHALVPRTDTQYF.

In its sample, this clonotype was seen a few times. This chain joins TRBV18 and TRBJ2-7; D tentatively reads TRBD1 or TRBD2 (5 bases each). Germline V CDR1 and CDR2: KGHSH, LQKENI. CDR3 length: 14 amino acids. Trimming took 3 bases from V and 1 from J, leaving 10 bases between them. The CDR3 here is CASSPGTESYEQYF. In nucleotides, the CDR3 is TGTGCCAGCTCACCCGGGACGGAATCCTACGAGCAGTACTTC.

The V call is TRBV19, the J call TRBJ2-2; no firm D call. There are 15 residues in the CDR3. CDR1 is LNHDA, CDR2 SQIVND, per germline (reference sequence). V gave up 5 bases and J gave up 1 base, with 11 bases separating them. The CDR3 nucleotides are TGTGCCAGTAGTGATAGACGGAAGAACACCGGGGAGCTGTTTTTT. This encodes CASSDRRKNTGELFF.

The chain joins TRBV11-1 to TRBJ2-5; 8 nucleotides match TRBD2. Germline trimming cut 0 bases from V and 4 bases from J; bases unmatched to any gene: 4. Germline V gives CDR1 SGHAT, CDR2 FQDESV (reference sequence). The CDR3 totals 15 residues. CDR3 region: CASSLARGGRETQYF. CDR3 DNA sequence: TGTGCCAGCAGCTTAGCCCGCGGGGGGCGAGAGACCCAGTACTTC.

The chain uses TRBV20-1 and TRBJ2-5, with a tentative D call TRBD1 (6 bases). The V and J ends lost 4 bases and 1 base respectively, with 16 bases between them. This CDR3 contains 15 residues. Germline CDR1 DFQATT, CDR2 SNEGSKA (reference sequence). The CDR3 sequence: CSANPTTGIQETQYF. In nucleotides, the CDR3 is TGCAGTGCTAATCCGACTACAGGGATCCAAGAGACCCAGTACTTC.

The chain joins TRBV2 to TRBJ2-3, with 8 positions matching TRBD1. From germline, CDR1 is SNHLY and CDR2 FYNNEI. Trimming removed 6 bases from V and 5 bases from J; junction bases left unmatched: 7. CDR3 length: 14 residues. CDR3 protein: CASSVDRGEDTQYF. Here the CDR3 DNA reads TGTGCCAGCAGCGTAGACAGGGGAGAAGATACGCAGTATTTT.